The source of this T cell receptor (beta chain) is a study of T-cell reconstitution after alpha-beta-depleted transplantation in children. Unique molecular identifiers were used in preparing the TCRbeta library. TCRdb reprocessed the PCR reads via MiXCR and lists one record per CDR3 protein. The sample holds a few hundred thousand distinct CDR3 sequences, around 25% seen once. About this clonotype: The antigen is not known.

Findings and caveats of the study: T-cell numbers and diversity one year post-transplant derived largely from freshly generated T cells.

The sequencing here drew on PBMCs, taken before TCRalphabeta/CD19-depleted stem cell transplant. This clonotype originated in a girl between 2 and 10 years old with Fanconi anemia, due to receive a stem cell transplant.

For the CDR3, the DNA is TGCAGTGCTAGACTTCATGTGACAGGGGGCGGGTACTTC. Protein product: CSARLHVTGGGYF. The chain has TRBV20-1 and TRBJ2-7; 10 nucleotides agree with TRBD1. Germline V gene data show CDR1 as DFQATT and CDR2 as SNEGSKA (reference sequence). V shed 2 bases, J shed 12 bases, and the junction held 10 bases outside the gene matches. The CDR3 totals 13 residues.